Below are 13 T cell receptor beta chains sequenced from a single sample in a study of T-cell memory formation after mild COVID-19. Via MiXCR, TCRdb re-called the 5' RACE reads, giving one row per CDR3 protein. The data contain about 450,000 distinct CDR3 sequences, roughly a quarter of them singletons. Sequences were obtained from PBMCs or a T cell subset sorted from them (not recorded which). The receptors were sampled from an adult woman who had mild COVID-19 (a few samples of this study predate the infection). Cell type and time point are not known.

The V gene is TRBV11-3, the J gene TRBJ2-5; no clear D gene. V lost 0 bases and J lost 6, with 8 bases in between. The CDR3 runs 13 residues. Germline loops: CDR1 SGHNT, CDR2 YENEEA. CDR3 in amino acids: CASSLEGGKTQYF. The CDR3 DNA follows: TGTGCCAGCAGCTTAGAAGGTGGAAAGACCCAGTACTTC.

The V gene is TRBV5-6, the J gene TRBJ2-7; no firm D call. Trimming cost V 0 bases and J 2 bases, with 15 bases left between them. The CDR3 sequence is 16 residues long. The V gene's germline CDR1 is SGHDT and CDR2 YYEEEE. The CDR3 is CASSLGGRLSPYEQYF. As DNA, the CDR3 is TGTGCCAGCAGCTTGGGAGGACGGCTATCCCCCTACGAGCAGTACTTC.

CDR3 coding DNA: TGTGCCAGCAGCCAAGTCGGGGGTCGGGTGGATACGCAGTATTTT. It yields the protein CASSQVGGRVDTQYF. This rearrangement joins TRBV3-1 to TRBJ2-3; a weak D match, TRBD2 (6 bases). Per the germline V gene, CDR1 is LGHDT and CDR2 is YNNKEL (reference sequence). The length of the CDR3 is 15 residues. V shed 1 base and J shed 6 bases, with 14 bases lying between them.

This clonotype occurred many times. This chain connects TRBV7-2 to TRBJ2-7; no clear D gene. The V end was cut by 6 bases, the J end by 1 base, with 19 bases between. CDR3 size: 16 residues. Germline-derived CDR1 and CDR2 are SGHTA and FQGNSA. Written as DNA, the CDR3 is TGTGCCAGCAGTCCCGAAGGGCGCGACGGGTCCTACGAGCAGTACTTC. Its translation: CASSPEGRDGSYEQYF.

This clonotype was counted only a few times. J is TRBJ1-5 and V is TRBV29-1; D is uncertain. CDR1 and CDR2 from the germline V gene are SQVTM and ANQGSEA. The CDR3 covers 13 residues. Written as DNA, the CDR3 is TGCGTGGCACAGCAAAATAGCAATCAGCCCCAGCATTTT. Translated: CVAQQNSNQPQHF.

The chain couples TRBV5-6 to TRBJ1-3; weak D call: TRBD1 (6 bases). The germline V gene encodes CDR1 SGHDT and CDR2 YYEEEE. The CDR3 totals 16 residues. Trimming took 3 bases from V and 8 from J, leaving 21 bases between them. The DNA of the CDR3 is TGTGCCAGCAGCTACTGGTGGACAGATATGGGAGACACCATATATTTT. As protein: CASSYWWTDMGDTIYF.

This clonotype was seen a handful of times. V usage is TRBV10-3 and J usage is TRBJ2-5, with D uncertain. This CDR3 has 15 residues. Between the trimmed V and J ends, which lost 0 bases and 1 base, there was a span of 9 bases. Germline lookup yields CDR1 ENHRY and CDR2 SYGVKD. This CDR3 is CAISESLDFQETQYF. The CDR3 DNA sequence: TGTGCCATCAGTGAGTCGTTGGATTTCCAAGAGACCCAGTACTTC.

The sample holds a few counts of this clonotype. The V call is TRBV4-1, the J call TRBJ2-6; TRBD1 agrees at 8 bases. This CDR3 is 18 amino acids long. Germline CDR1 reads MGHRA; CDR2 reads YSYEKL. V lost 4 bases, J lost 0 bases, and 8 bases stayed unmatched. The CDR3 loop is CASSPPGGDTSGANVLTF. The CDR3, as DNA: TGCGCCAGCAGCCCTCCAGGGGGCGACACCTCTGGGGCCAACGTCCTGACTTTC.

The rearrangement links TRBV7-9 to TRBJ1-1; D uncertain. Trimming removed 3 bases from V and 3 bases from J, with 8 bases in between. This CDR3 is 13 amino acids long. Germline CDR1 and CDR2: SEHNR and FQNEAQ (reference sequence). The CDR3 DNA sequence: TGTGCCAGCAGCTTCGCAAGGGACACTGAAGCTTTCTTT. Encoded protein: CASSFARDTEAFF.

The CDR3: CASDLGGTNEKLFF. CDR3 nucleotides: TGTGCCAGTGACCTGGGGGGAACTAATGAAAAACTGTTTTTT. The chain employs TRBV2 and TRBJ1-4, with a possible D match to TRBD1 (5 bases). Trimming took 9 bases from V and 1 from J, leaving 12 bases between them. Germline-derived CDR1 and CDR2 are SNHLY and FYNNEI. CDR3 length: 14 amino acids.

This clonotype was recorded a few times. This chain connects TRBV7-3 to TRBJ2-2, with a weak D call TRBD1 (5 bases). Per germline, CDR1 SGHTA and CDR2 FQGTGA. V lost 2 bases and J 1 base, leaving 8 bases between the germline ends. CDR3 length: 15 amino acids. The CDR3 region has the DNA TGTGCCAGCAGCTTACAGGGCATGAACACCGGGGAGCTGTTTTTT. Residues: CASSLQGMNTGELFF.

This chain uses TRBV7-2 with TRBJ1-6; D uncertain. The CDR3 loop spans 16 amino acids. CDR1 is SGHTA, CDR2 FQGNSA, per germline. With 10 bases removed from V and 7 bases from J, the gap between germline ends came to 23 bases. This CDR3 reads CATSQIPPGGNSPLHF. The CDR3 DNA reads TGTGCCACTTCACAAATTCCTCCGGGAGGCAATTCACCCCTCCACTTT.

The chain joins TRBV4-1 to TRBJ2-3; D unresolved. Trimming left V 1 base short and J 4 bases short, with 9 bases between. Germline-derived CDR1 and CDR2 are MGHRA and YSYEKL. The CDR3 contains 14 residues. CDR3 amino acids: CASSQGDTSDTQYF. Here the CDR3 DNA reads TGCGCCAGCAGCCAAGGAGACACCTCAGATACGCAGTATTTT.